The 3 T cell receptor beta chains listed next were all sequenced from one sample in a study of Graves' ophthalmopathy and Graves' hyperthyroidism (dated by TCRdb to between 2018 and 2020). The instrument given in TCRdb is Illumina HiSeq 2000. For repertoire sequencing, TCR beta CDR3 regions were amplified from RNA transcripts. The first round of RT-PCR was done with HTBI primers and the Qiagen OneStep RT-PCR kit, and was followed by a second round of multiplex PCR, then size selection and purification. The public reads were run again by TCRdb, first through fastp at Q25 and then through MiXCR, and only productive beta chains were kept. Each CDR3 protein appears once, grouped with its most common genes and DNA. The sample yields about 370,000 distinct CDR3 sequences; 15% to 20% were counted once. The top ten clonotypes cover 2% to 3% of the sample. The sequenced sample consisted of peripheral blood. The receptor set was obtained from an adult woman with stable Graves' hyperthyroidism.

This clonotype was recorded at least ten times. The chain carries TRBV14 and TRBJ1-1; D gene ambiguous. Trimming shortened V by 0 bases and J by 3 bases, and 11 bases separated the two germline ends. Germline lookup yields CDR1 SGHDN and CDR2 FVKESK. This CDR3 comprises 15 residues. CDR3 residues: CASSQETRRYTEAFF. CDR3 DNA sequence: TGTGCCAGCAGCCAAGAGACGAGGAGGTACACTGAAGCTTTCTTT.

In this sample, this clonotype turned up many times. This chain links TRBV4-1 with TRBJ2-7, with 7 bases identical to TRBD2. CDR1 and CDR2 from the germline V gene are MGHRA and YSYEKL. There are 14 residues in the CDR3. V was pared by 6 bases and J by 4 bases, with 9 bases of the junction left unmatched. The CDR3: CASSERDYTYEQYF. The DNA of the CDR3 is TGCGCCAGCAGTGAAAGGGACTACACTTACGAGCAGTACTTC.

This clonotype was counted many times. The J gene is TRBJ1-5, the V gene TRBV7-8; D is ambiguous. The V end was cut by 8 bases, the J end by 5 bases, with 7 bases between. The CDR3 length is 11 residues. The germline CDR1 and CDR2 sequences are SGHVS and FQNEAQ. CDR3 in DNA: TGTGCCAGCGGGAAGTATCAGCCCCAGCATTTT. Translated, it gives CASGKYQPQHF.